This TCR beta chain appears in the sequencing data of a study of cytomegalovirus exposure and HLA in healthy donors. Study-wide points: Most TCR sequences were uncommon, yet certain public TCRs appeared in many donors. The Asian-associated ancestry cluster reportedly had fewer N-insertions than the roughly 670-donor mean in a later analysis. Another analysis was done later, and it associated over 15,000 TCR beta sequences with HLA alleles at 0.05 false discovery rate.

About this clone itself: The target antigen is unknown.

Healthy individuals who donated bone marrow served as the donors. The PCR was carried out with 60 Vbeta primers and 13 Jbeta primers. Method: immunoSEQ multiplex PCR; TCRdb's copy keeps in-frame clones and lacks some. In the table there are hundreds of thousands of clones, more than 60% of which are singletons. Germline assignment: CDR1 SGHNT and CDR2 YYREEE (reference sequence). V lost 0 bases and J lost 5, with 7 bases in between. CDR3 length: 13 amino acids. Sequencing was performed on PBMCs. This receptor was obtained from a woman aged 25 to 39 in good health and CMV-seronegative. This rearrangement joins TRBV5-4 to TRBJ2-3; D gene uncertain. CDR3 loop: CASSLVTVDTQYF. The CDR3 DNA sequence: TGTGCCAGCAGCTTGGTCACTGTAGATACGCAGTATTTT.